Presented here are 10 T cell receptor beta chains from one specimen sequenced in a study of T-cell reconstitution after alpha-beta-depleted transplantation in children. Unique molecular identifiers were incorporated during preparation of the TCRbeta library. Using its own MiXCR run on the PCR reads, TCRdb lists one record per CDR3 protein. The sample lists a few hundred thousand distinct CDR3 sequences; over 40% were seen once. The source material was PBMCs, sampled before TCRalphabeta/CD19-depleted stem cell transplant. The source is a girl aged 2 to 10 with aplastic anemia, due to receive a stem cell transplant.

Concerning this clonotype: The junction and the germline gene differ at one end; a read error may be behind it. The chain links TRBV4-1 to TRBJ1-1; D is unclear. CDR3 length equals 14 residues. The germline gives CDR1 MGHRA, CDR2 YSYEKL. CDR3: CASSQDRRPESASF. The CDR3 DNA follows: TGCGCCAGCAGCCAAGATCGGCGGCCTGAATCCGCTTCCTTT.

In its sample, this clonotype was seen once. V is TRBV20-1 and J is TRBJ2-4; TRBD2 matches at 11 bases. Germline loops: CDR1 DFQATT, CDR2 SNEGSKA (reference sequence). CDR3 length: 17 residues. Here the CDR3 reads CCFPGLAGLGSKNIQYF. The CDR3 DNA reads TGCTGTTTCCCCGGACTAGCGGGTCTCGGGTCCAAAAACATTCAGTACTTC.

The V and J genes are TRBV29-1 and TRBJ2-1; 9 bases agree with TRBD2. Germline V gene sequence: CDR1 SQVTM, CDR2 ANQGSEA. This CDR3 contains 14 residues. The ends lost 4 bases at V and 3 bases at J; junction bases unmatched: 4. The CDR3 here is CSVAVAGVYNEQFF. For the CDR3, the DNA is TGCAGCGTTGCCGTAGCGGGAGTCTACAATGAGCAGTTCTTC.

The chain uses TRBV6-5 and TRBJ2-5, with D perhaps assigned TRBD1 or TRBD2 (7 bases each). The V gene lost 2 bases and the J gene lost 2 bases, with 15 bases spanning the gap. The CDR3 length is 16 residues. CDR1 is MNHEY and CDR2 is SVGAGI in the germline V gene. The CDR3 coding sequence is TGTGCCAGCAGTTACAGCGGGACAGAATATCAAGAGACCCAGTACTTC. This codes for CASSYSGTEYQETQYF.

This chain connects TRBV12-3 or TRBV12-4 to TRBJ2-7, with TRBD1 as a possible D gene (6 bases). The CDR3 spans 15 residues. Trimming took 1 base from V and 3 from J, leaving 13 bases between them. The CDR3 bases are TGTGCCAGCAGTTTAGTTGGGGGCTGGAACTACGAGCAGTACTTC. Its translation: CASSLVGGWNYEQYF.

The V gene is TRBV20-1, the J gene TRBJ2-1; tentative D call: TRBD1 (5 bases). Trimming cost V 2 bases and J 5 bases, with 10 bases left between them. The CDR3 extends over 13 amino acids. The germline V gene has CDR1 DFQATT and CDR2 SNEGSKA (reference sequence). CDR3 DNA: TGCAGTGCTAGAACCGCCAGGGACAATGAGCAGTTCTTC. This gives the protein CSARTARDNEQFF.

V gene TRBV4-2 combines with J gene TRBJ1-5; D is undetermined. V gave up 0 bases and J gave up 11 bases, with 11 bases separating them. The length of the CDR3 is 13 residues. Per germline, CDR1 LGHNA and CDR2 YNFKEQ. The DNA for the CDR3 is TGTGCCAGCAGCCAAGATGGCGGGAGGACCCAGCATTTT. It encodes CASSQDGGRTQHF.

The V gene is TRBV28, the J gene TRBJ2-2; weak D call: TRBD2 (5 bases). The V and J ends lost 1 base and 5 bases respectively, with 8 bases between them. The CDR3 totals 14 residues. Per the germline V gene, CDR1 is MDHEN and CDR2 is SYDVKM. The CDR3 spells CASSLSGETGELFF. DNA of the CDR3: TGTGCCAGCAGTTTATCCGGGGAGACCGGGGAGCTGTTTTTT.

Concerning this clonotype itself: This may be a read error: a much more frequent sequence differs by one nucleotide. The genes are TRBV6-1 and TRBJ2-7; 12 nucleotides align to TRBD2. The CDR3 spans 16 residues. V was clipped by 8 bases and J by 1 base; unmatched bases: 9. Germline-derived CDR1 and CDR2 are MNHNS and SASEGT. The CDR3 coding sequence is TGTGCCAGCTGGAGGACCGGGACTAGCGGGTCCTACGAGCAGTACTTC. It yields the protein CASWRTGTSGSYEQYF.

V is TRBV5-5 and J is TRBJ2-3, with D possibly being TRBD2 (6 bases). Trimming stripped 3 bases from V and 5 bases from J, with 7 bases between. This CDR3 contains 12 residues. CDR1 is SGHKS, CDR2 YYEKEE, per germline (reference sequence). CDR3 nucleotides: TGTGCCAGCAGCTGGGGGGAAGATACGCAGTATTTT. Translation: CASSWGEDTQYF.